This T cell receptor (beta chain) was retrieved from a study of T cells in Graves' hyperthyroidism and ophthalmopathy (dated by TCRdb to between 2018 and 2021). Regarding the complete study: Peripheral blood was sampled at the time of initial diagnosis, prior to any treatment. An independent validation cohort of fewer than 20 hyperthyroidism patients and 17 patients who later progressed to ophthalmopathy tested prospective prediction of ophthalmopathy. The paper reports TCR Vbeta CDR3 sequencing of more than 120 peripheral blood samples: some 44 ophthalmopathy, fewer than 80 hyperthyroidism and roughly 17 progressor patients. In several Graves' hyperthyroidism patients, the study also compared T-cell repertoires from thyroid tissue with T-cell repertoires from blood. For training and testing, the roughly 97 patients in the discovery cohort were randomly divided in a 7:3 ratio. A discovery cohort of about a hundred patients, fewer than 50 with Graves' ophthalmopathy and 57 with stable Graves' hyperthyroidism, was used to find distinguishing TCR V-J signatures. Following sampling, methimazole starting at 30 mg daily was given to hyperthyroidism patients, and high-dose intravenous methylprednisolone was given to ophthalmopathy patients.

This clonotype was observed at least ten times. Its binding antigen is unknown. No base quality values were provided; no much bigger clone lies one nucleotide off. From a lookup of the germline V gene (reference sequence), CDR1 and CDR2 are GTSNPN and SVGIG. From the cysteine up to the phenylalanine, the CDR3 has a length of 15 residues. The kept DNA is CDR3 alone, 45 bases in frame from the first base. V lost 0 bases and J lost 0 bases; the stretch between them is 8 bases long. Overall study results and their limits: Sample size was not statistically predetermined, and blinding of investigators to group allocation was not performed. In cross-validation, a model built on a 13 V-J signature told ophthalmopathy apart from stable hyperthyroidism with about 90% sensitivity and approximately 84% specificity, and in testing the same model reached 80%/75%. Most expanded thyroid clonotypes (frequency above 0.001) were also detected in blood, suggesting blood repertoires may reflect thyroid immune responses. In validation, the model predicted progression to ophthalmopathy a median of around six months before onset, with over 60% sensitivity and around 76% specificity.

The TCR beta CDR3 regions were amplified from the RNA transcripts. The first round of RT-PCR for the TCR CDR3 was performed with the HTBI primer set and the Qiagen OneStep RT-PCR kit. Libraries were constructed in a second round of multiplex PCR, after which size selection and purification were carried out. Libraries were sequenced paired-end with 100 bp reads on an Illumina HiSeq2000. As for the authors' bioinformatics: SOAPnuke was used to process the raw data, removing reads that contained adapters or uncalled bases, had a mean Phred below 15, or lacked an exact match to the constant primer or identifier. High-quality paired reads were merged using COPE v1.2.5, and each unique nucleotide sequence was defined as a clonotype. MiTCR v1.1 was used to align clonotypes to the IMGT TRBV, TRBD and TRBJ reference segments. The analysis was restricted to V-J combinations with a frequency above 0.0001, which together covered around 99% of the repertoires. A TCS score was defined as the ratio of F50 (clonal expansion) to E x V (chaos), with BLOSUM62-based TCRdist applied between CDR3 peptides within each V-J. Welch's t-statistics and random forest reduced several hundred V-J features to about 13, which were used in a naive Bayes classifier (R e1071). TCRdb's own reprocessing of the public reads used fastp at Q25 and MiXCR and kept productive beta chains. CDR3 protein sequences are deduplicated, and each keeps its most common genes and DNA. The V and J calls here are based on TCRdb, not the publication. In all, the sample holds some 250,000 distinct CDR3 sequences, and 14% to 15% of those were seen once. The ten biggest clones cover more than 10% of the sample.

Hyperthyroidism patients were newly diagnosed, with disease duration under 2 months, and aged 18 to 65 years. Exclusion was applied to patients with uncontrolled infections, other autoimmune diseases, pregnancy or lactation. Clinical symptoms, serum thyroxine and TRAb, thyroid ultrasound, and orbital computed tomography formed the basis for the diagnoses. Blood from progressor patients was drawn when they were first diagnosed with hyperthyroidism, before any ophthalmopathy symptoms appeared. Ficoll-Paque density gradient centrifugation was used to isolate PBMCs from around 10 ml of fresh peripheral blood. Progressor patients were first diagnosed with Graves' hyperthyroidism and then developed ophthalmopathy during follow-up. Total RNA was extracted with Trizol reagent, and quality was checked on an Agilent 2100 Bioanalyzer.

The sample taken for sequencing was blood. The sequence is built from TRBV30 and TRBJ2-2; tentative D gene TRBD1, with 6 bases matching. This clonotype originated in a woman aged 40 to 49 with Graves' hyperthyroidism that later progressed to Graves' ophthalmopathy. The sequenced DNA is TGTGCCTGGAGTGTATGGACAGCGAACACCGGGGAGCTGTTTTTT. This gives the protein CAWSVWTANTGELFF.